This T cell receptor beta chain was profiled in a study of CD8+ T cells in alopecia areata. Study background: A 6-month off-drug phase came after tofacitinib, which had lasted 6 to 18 months.

The CDR3 contains 15 residues. The germline gives CDR1 SGDLS, CDR2 YYNGEE. Between the trimmed V and J ends, which lost 0 bases and 4 bases, there was a span of 13 bases. Sequencing relied on a cDNA template that was reverse transcribed from extracted RNA. Measured with immunoSEQ multiplex PCR; TCRdb has only the in-frame clones, and not every one. The sample consists of some 200,000 clones, roughly 60% of them appearing once. The treatment is: oral pan-JAK inhibitor, 5-10 mg twice daily. The chain has TRBV9 and TRBJ1-1, with a possible D match to TRBD1 (5 bases). Source: CD4+ T cells sorted from blood, taken at week 24, from a patient treated with tofacitinib. The receptor was isolated from a human donor with alopecia areata. CDR3 DNA sequence: TGTGCCAGCAGCGTAGCGTCAGGGCGAAGCACTGAAGCTTTCTTT. The encoded protein is CASSVASGRSTEAFF.